This T cell receptor beta chain was sequenced during a study of T-cell reconstitution after alpha-beta-depleted transplantation in children. The V end was cut by 4 bases, the J end by 7 bases, with 15 bases between. Germline V gene data show CDR1 as SGHRS and CDR2 as YFSETQ. The CDR3 length is 13 residues. Unique molecular identifiers were used to barcode this TCRbeta library. MiXCR, applied by TCRdb to the PCR reads, yields one record per CDR3 protein. The table includes about 98,000 distinct CDR3 sequences, about 5.6% detected once. This clonotype was observed a handful of times. This clonotype was sampled from a female patient aged 2-10 years who had a stem cell transplant for Fanconi anemia, so the T cells may come from the graft donor. The V call is TRBV5-1, the J call TRBJ2-7; D call uncertain. This material consisted of PBMCs, mostly from graft donor cells, taken 60 days after TCRalphabeta/CD19-depleted stem cell transplant. CDR3: CASSPGPAIEQYF. CDR3 DNA: TGCGCCAGCAGCCCCGGGCCCGCTATTGAGCAGTACTTC. Full variable domain (missing parts from reference TRBV5-1 and TRBJ2-7): KAGVTQTPRYLIKTRGQQVTLSCSPISGHRSVSWYQQTPGQGLQFLFEYFSETQRNKGNFPGRFSGRQFSNSRSEMNVSTLELGDSALYLCASSPGPAIEQYFGPGTRLTVT.